This T cell receptor beta chain is drawn from a study of blood T cell repertoires in COVID-19. Study details: There were acute and convalescent COVID-19 samples, and they came from the United States, Italy and Spain. Sources were T cells, B-cell-depleted T cells, or PBMCs; the material itself was cDNA or gDNA.

The CDR3 length is 11 residues. After removal of 10 bases from V and 6 bases from J, the junction contained 4 bases not matched to a gene. Original handling: How many nucleated cells were present was estimated from reference gene primer amplification. Profiling relied on immunoSEQ multiplex PCR, and the TCRdb table lists in-frame clones only, not all of them. The V and J calls and the clone size are those of that table, but D and trimming were determined from the DNA. This sample has tens of thousands of clones; approximately 80% occur once, and the top ten carry about 14%. While infection was still active, Seattle patients were enrolled and then followed longitudinally.

This clonotype was obtained from a man aged 50-59 years with COVID-19, enrolled during active disease. The sample taken for sequencing was peripheral blood. The gene calls are TRBV12-3 or TRBV12-4 and TRBJ1-2, with 8 bases aligning to TRBD1. CDR3 in amino acids: CATTGADGYTF. The DNA for the CDR3 is TGTGCCACGACAGGGGCGGATGGCTACACCTTC.